This is a list of T cell receptor beta chains from one sample in a study of T cell responses to AZD1222 COVID-19 vaccine. Sequencing used immunoSEQ multiplex PCR; TCRdb keeps in-frame clones, though not all of them. The profile covers approximately 180,000 clones, with roughly 92% appearing a single time and around 3% taken by the ten largest. Sequences were derived from peripheral blood, sampled on day 0 of AZD1222 vaccination. The receptors stem from an adult in good health. The CDR3 runs from the conserved cysteine through the conserved F or W. D genes are given only for firm matches. Expanded clones are given a class, and other clones once, few, many or no size at all.

CDR3 protein: CASSQGLQGIFGSPLHF
CDR3 DNA: TGTGCCAGCAGCCAGGGATTACAGGGGATTTTCGGTTCACCCCTCCACTTT
J gene: TRBJ1-6
D gene: TRBD1
V gene: TRBV3-1/TRBV3-2
clone size: .

CDR3 protein: CASRNGQGGTEAFF
CDR3 DNA: TGTGCCAGCAGGAACGGACAGGGCGGTACTGAAGCTTTCTTT
J gene: TRBJ1-1
D gene: TRBD1
V gene: TRBV7-2
clone size: .

CDR3 protein: CASSQAGNTEAFF
CDR3 DNA: TGTGCCAGCAGCCAGGCAGGGAACACTGAAGCTTTCTTT
J gene: TRBJ1-1
D gene: .
V gene: TRBV5-4
clone size: .

CDR3 protein: CASSHTSGRIHEQFF
CDR3 DNA: TGTGCCAGCAGTCACACTAGCGGGAGGATCCATGAGCAGTTCTTC
J gene: TRBJ2-1
D gene: TRBD2
V gene: TRBV27
clone size: .

CDR3 protein: CASSVEGQGIYNEQFF
CDR3 DNA: TGTGCCAGCAGCGTAGAAGGTCAGGGAATCTACAATGAGCAGTTCTTC
J gene: TRBJ2-1
D gene: .
V gene: TRBV9
clone size: .

CDR3 protein: CASSQVEEQYF
CDR3 DNA: TGTGCCAGCAGCCAAGTGGAAGAGCAGTACTTC
J gene: TRBJ2-7
D gene: .
V gene: TRBV14
clone size: .

CDR3 protein: CASWANVGGELFF
CDR3 DNA: TGTGCCAGCTGGGCAAACGTAGGCGGGGAGCTGTTTTTT
J gene: TRBJ2-2
D gene: .
V gene: TRBV18
clone size: .

CDR3 protein: CASSQEGSGSFYNEQFF
CDR3 DNA: TGCGCCAGCAGCCAAGAAGGTAGCGGGAGTTTCTACAATGAGCAGTTCTTC
J gene: TRBJ2-1
D gene: TRBD2
V gene: TRBV4-1
clone size: .

CDR3 protein: CASSHEKGTSVREQYF
CDR3 DNA: TGTGCCAGCAGCCATGAGAAGGGGACTAGCGTGCGGGAGCAGTACTTC
J gene: TRBJ2-7
D gene: TRBD2
V gene: TRBV14
clone size: .

CDR3 protein: CASSLLGVGGNEKLFF
CDR3 DNA: TGTGCCAGCAGTTTGTTGGGGGTGGGGGGAAACGAAAAACTGTTTTTT
J gene: TRBJ1-4
D gene: .
V gene: TRBV27
clone size: .

CDR3 protein: CASSLGLAGVQANEQFF
CDR3 DNA: TGTGCCAGCAGCCTCGGACTAGCGGGGGTACAGGCGAATGAGCAGTTCTTC
J gene: TRBJ2-1
D gene: TRBD2
V gene: TRBV4-2
clone size: once

CDR3 protein: CASSYGQGVSYGYTF
CDR3 DNA: TGTGCCAGCAGTTACGGACAGGGCGTTTCCTATGGCTACACCTTC
J gene: TRBJ1-2
D gene: TRBD1
V gene: TRBV6-5
clone size: .

CDR3 protein: CASSLDGLSTGELFF
CDR3 DNA: TGCGCCAGCAGCTTGGACGGACTGAGCACCGGGGAGCTGTTTTTT
J gene: TRBJ2-2
D gene: .
V gene: TRBV5-1
clone size: .

CDR3 protein: CAISELMRTRTYEQYF
CDR3 DNA: TGTGCCATCAGTGAGTTAATGCGGACAAGAACCTACGAGCAGTACTTC
J gene: TRBJ2-7
D gene: .
V gene: TRBV10-3
clone size: .

CDR3 protein: CASSPGATNEKLFF
CDR3 DNA: TGTGCCAGCAGTCCAGGGGCAACTAATGAAAAACTGTTTTTT
J gene: TRBJ1-4
D gene: .
V gene: TRBV6-5
clone size: .

CDR3 protein: CATSRDTKGYGYTF
CDR3 DNA: TGTGCCACCAGCAGAGATACAAAGGGGTATGGCTACACCTTC
J gene: TRBJ1-2
D gene: .
V gene: TRBV15
clone size: .

CDR3 protein: CASSFVSERINEQFF
CDR3 DNA: TGTGCCAGCAGTTTTGTGTCCGAACGAATCAATGAGCAGTTCTTC
J gene: TRBJ2-1
D gene: .
V gene: TRBV27
clone size: .

CDR3 protein: CASSSPSLQGIYGYTF
CDR3 DNA: TGTGCCAGCAGTTCCCCTTCCCTCCAGGGGATCTATGGCTACACCTTC
J gene: TRBJ1-2
D gene: .
V gene: TRBV27
clone size: .

CDR3 protein: CSVWTASYNEQFF
CDR3 DNA: TGCAGCGTTTGGACAGCCTCCTACAATGAGCAGTTCTTC
J gene: TRBJ2-1
D gene: .
V gene: TRBV29-1
clone size: .

CDR3 protein: CASSPIVTKVVGAFF
CDR3 DNA: TGTGCCAGCTCACCGATTGTAACGAAGGTGGTGGGAGCTTTCTTT
J gene: TRBJ1-1
D gene: .
V gene: TRBV18
clone size: .

CDR3 protein: CASSPGTNSPLHF
CDR3 DNA: TGTGCCAGCAGTCCCGGGACCAATTCACCCCTCCACTTT
J gene: TRBJ1-6
D gene: .
V gene: TRBV6-5
clone size: .

CDR3 protein: CASSKGDGDPPIAGQPQHF
CDR3 DNA: TGTGCCAGCAGCAAAGGGGACGGGGACCCCCCCATAGCAGGTCAGCCCCAGCATTTT
J gene: TRBJ1-5
D gene: .
V gene: TRBV21-1
clone size: .

CDR3 protein: CASSFSGTEAFF
CDR3 DNA: TGCGCCAGCAGCTTTAGTGGAACTGAAGCTTTCTTT
J gene: TRBJ1-1
D gene: .
V gene: TRBV5-1
clone size: few

CDR3 protein: CSVEQGAYEQYF
CDR3 DNA: TGCAGCGTTGAACAGGGGGCCTACGAGCAGTACTTC
J gene: TRBJ2-7
D gene: TRBD1
V gene: TRBV29-1
clone size: .

CDR3 protein: CASRDSSSYEQYF
CDR3 DNA: TGTGCCAGTCGGGACAGCAGCTCCTACGAGCAGTACTTC
J gene: TRBJ2-7
D gene: TRBD1
V gene: TRBV19
clone size: .

CDR3 protein: CAIIPYGASGQETQYF
CDR3 DNA: TGTGCCATCATCCCCTACGGTGCTAGCGGCCAAGAGACCCAGTACTTC
J gene: TRBJ2-5
D gene: TRBD2
V gene: TRBV10-3
clone size: .

CDR3 protein: CASSWTSGAPNTGELFF
CDR3 DNA: TGTGCCAGTAGTTGGACTAGCGGGGCCCCTAACACCGGGGAGCTGTTTTTT
J gene: TRBJ2-2
D gene: TRBD2
V gene: TRBV19
clone size: .

CDR3 protein: CASSIDLGITGELFF
CDR3 DNA: TGTGCCAGTAGTATAGATCTTGGTATTACCGGGGAGCTGTTTTTT
J gene: TRBJ2-2
D gene: .
V gene: TRBV19
clone size: .

CDR3 protein: CAISDAAPYEQYF
CDR3 DNA: TGTGCCATCAGTGACGCCGCCCCCTACGAGCAGTACTTC
J gene: TRBJ2-7
D gene: .
V gene: TRBV10-3
clone size: .

CDR3 protein: CASSPYGGVPDTQYF
CDR3 DNA: TGTGCCAGCAGTCCGTATGGGGGTGTGCCAGATACGCAGTATTTT
J gene: TRBJ2-3
D gene: .
V gene: TRBV27
clone size: .

CDR3 protein: CAAQTLLRGQSYNEQFF
CDR3 DNA: TGTGCCGCCCAAACCCTTCTCAGGGGGCAGTCCTACAATGAGCAGTTCTTC
J gene: TRBJ2-1
D gene: TRBD1
V gene: TRBV30
clone size: .

CDR3 protein: CASSHSGTPLGAFF
CDR3 DNA: TGTGCCAGCAGTCACTCCGGGACTCCCCTGGGAGCTTTCTTT
J gene: TRBJ1-1
D gene: .
V gene: TRBV28
clone size: .